This T cell receptor (beta chain) was obtained from a study of blood T cell repertoires in COVID-19. V dropped 5 bases and J dropped 2 bases, with 16 bases sitting between them. The germline V gene encodes CDR1 MNHEY and CDR2 SVGEGT. This CDR3 has 16 amino acids. Per the original data handling: Amplified reference gene primers provided the basis for estimating nucleated cell counts. Measured with immunoSEQ multiplex PCR; TCRdb has only the in-frame clones, and not every one. D and trimming were read from the DNA, whereas the V and J calls and clone size are those reported in that table. The sample lists 160,000 or so clones; roughly 82% were seen once.

The J gene is TRBJ2-1, the V gene TRBV6-2 or TRBV6-3; possible D gene TRBD2, 6 bases. This receptor was taken from a woman in her seventies with acute or convalescent COVID-19. Input material: peripheral blood. The CDR3: CASSLTSTGPYNEQFF. CDR3 DNA: TGTGCCAGCAGTCTGACTAGTACCGGTCCCTACAATGAGCAGTTCTTC.